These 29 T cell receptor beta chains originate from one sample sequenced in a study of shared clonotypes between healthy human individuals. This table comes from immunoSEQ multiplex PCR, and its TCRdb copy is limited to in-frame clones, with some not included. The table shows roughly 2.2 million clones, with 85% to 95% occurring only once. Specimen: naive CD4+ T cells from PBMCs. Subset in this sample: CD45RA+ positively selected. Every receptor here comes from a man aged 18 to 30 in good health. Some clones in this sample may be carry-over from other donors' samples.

In DNA, the CDR3 is TGTGCCAGCAGTTACATAGGGTTCACAGACTATGGCTACACCTTC. It codes for CASSYIGFTDYGYTF. This chain joins TRBV28 and TRBJ1-2, with unresolved D. V lost 4 bases, J lost 3 bases, and 15 bases lay in between. Germline CDR1 is MDHEN and CDR2 is SYDVKM. There are 15 residues in the CDR3.

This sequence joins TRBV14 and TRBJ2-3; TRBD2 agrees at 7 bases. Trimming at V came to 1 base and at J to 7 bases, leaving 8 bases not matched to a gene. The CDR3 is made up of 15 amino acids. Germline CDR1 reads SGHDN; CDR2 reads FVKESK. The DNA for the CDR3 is TGTGCCAGCAGCCAAGCGGGTGGGAGGGCCTATACGCAGTATTTT. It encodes CASSQAGGRAYTQYF.

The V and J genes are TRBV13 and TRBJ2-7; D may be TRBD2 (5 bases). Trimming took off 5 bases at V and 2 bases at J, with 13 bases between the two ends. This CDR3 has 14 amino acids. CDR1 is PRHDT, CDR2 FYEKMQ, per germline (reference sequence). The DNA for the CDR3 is TGTGCCAGCAGCGAAAGAGGGAACCCCTACGAGCAGTACTTC. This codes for CASSERGNPYEQYF.

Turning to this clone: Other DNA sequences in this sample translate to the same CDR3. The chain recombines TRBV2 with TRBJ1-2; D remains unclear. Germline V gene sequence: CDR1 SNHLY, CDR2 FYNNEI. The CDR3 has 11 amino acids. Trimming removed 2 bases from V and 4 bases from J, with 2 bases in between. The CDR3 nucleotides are TGTGCCAGCAGTGAACGCTATGGCTACACCTTC. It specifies CASSERYGYTF.

The CDR3 region has the DNA TGTGCCAGCAGCTTGGACAGGAAGGGCTATGGCTACACCTTC. This gives the protein CASSLDRKGYGYTF. V and J are TRBV6-5 and TRBJ1-2; 7 nucleotides agree with TRBD1. Looked up from germline, CDR1 is MNHEY and CDR2 is SVGAGI. V was clipped by 6 bases and J by 4 bases; unmatched bases: 8. There are 14 residues in the CDR3.

The CDR3 nucleotides read TGTGCCAGCAGCCATTACGGGAGGGGTGGTAATGAGCAGTTCTTC. Protein product: CASSHYGRGGNEQFF. The chain employs TRBV14 and TRBJ2-1, with 8 bases fitting TRBD2. Losses at the gene ends were 3 bases for V and 7 bases for J; bases not matched to a gene: 8. This CDR3 has 15 amino acids. From germline, CDR1 is SGHDN and CDR2 FVKESK.

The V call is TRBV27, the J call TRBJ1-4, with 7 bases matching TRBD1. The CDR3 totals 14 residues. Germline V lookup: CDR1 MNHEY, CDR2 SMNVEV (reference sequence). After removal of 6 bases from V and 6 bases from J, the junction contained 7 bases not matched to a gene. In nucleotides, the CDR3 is TGTGCCAGCAGCTCCCAGGGGGGAGATGAAAAACTGTTTTTT. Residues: CASSSQGGDEKLFF.

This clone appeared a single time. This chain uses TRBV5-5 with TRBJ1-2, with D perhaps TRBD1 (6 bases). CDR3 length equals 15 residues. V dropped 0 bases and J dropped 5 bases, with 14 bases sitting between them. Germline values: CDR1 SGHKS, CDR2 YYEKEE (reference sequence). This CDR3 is CASSLEGGTGYGYTF. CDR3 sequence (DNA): TGTGCCAGCAGCTTGGAGGGTGGCACAGGGTATGGCTACACCTTC.

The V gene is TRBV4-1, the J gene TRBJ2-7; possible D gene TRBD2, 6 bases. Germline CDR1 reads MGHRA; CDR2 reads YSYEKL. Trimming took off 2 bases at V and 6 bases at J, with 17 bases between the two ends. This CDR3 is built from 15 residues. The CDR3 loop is CASSQPLALPREQYF. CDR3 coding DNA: TGCGCCAGCAGCCAACCTCTAGCGCTTCCTCGCGAGCAGTACTTC.

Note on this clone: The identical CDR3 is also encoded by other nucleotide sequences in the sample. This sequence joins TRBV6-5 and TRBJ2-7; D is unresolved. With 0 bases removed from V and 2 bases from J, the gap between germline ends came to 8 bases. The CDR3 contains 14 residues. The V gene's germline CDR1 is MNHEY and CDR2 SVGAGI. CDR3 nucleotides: TGTGCCAGCAGTTACTCAGGACGCACCTACGAGCAGTACTTC. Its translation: CASSYSGRTYEQYF.

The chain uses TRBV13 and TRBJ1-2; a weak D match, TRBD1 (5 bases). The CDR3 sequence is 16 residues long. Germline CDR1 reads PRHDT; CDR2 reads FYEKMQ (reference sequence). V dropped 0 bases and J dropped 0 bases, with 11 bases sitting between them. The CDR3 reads CASSLGGLSPNYGYTF. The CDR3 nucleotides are TGTGCCAGCAGCTTAGGGGGGCTGAGTCCTAACTATGGCTACACCTTC.

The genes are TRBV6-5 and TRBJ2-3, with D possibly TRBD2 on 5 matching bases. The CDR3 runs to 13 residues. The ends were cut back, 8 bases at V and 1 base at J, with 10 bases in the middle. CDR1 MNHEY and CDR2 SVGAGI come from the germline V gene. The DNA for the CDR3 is TGTGCCAGCGCGGCGGGCCGCACAGATACGCAGTATTTT. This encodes CASAAGRTDTQYF.

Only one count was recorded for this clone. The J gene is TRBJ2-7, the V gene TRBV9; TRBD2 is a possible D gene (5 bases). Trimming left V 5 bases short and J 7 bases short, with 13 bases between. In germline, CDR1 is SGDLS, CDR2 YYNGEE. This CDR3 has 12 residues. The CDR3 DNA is TGTGCCAGCAGTAAGTTCTCGGGGGAGCAGTACTTC. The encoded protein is CASSKFSGEQYF.

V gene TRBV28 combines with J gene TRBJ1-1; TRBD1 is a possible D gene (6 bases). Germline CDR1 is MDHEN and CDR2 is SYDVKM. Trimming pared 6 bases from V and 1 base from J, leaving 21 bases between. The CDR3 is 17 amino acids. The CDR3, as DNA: TGTGCCAGCAGCACTCGGACTTACAGGGCATCGAACACTGAAGCTTTCTTT. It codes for CASSTRTYRASNTEAFF.

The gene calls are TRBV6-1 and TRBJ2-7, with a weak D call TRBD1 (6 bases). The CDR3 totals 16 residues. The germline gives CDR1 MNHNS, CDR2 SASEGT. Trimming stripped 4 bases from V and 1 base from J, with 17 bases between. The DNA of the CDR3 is TGTGCCAGCAGTGGTCGAACAGGGAGAGGTTCCTACGAGCAGTACTTC. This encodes CASSGRTGRGSYEQYF.

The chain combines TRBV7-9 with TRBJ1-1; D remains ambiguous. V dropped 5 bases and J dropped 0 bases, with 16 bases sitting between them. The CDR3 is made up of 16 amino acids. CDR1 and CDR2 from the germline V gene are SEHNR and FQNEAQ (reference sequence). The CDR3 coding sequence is TGTGCCAGCAGCGCCCGGAAGACACAAGTGAACACTGAAGCTTTCTTT. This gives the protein CASSARKTQVNTEAFF.

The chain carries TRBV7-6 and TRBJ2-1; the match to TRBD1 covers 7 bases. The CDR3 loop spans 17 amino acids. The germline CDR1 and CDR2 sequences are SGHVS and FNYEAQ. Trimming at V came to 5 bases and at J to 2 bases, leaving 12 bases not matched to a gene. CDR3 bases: TGTGCCAGCAGCAAACAATATGGGGGACAGACCTACAATGAGCAGTTCTTC. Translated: CASSKQYGGQTYNEQFF. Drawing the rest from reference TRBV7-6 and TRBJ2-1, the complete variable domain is GAGVSQSPRYKVTKRGQDVALRCDPISGHVSLYWYRQALGQGPEFLTYFNYEAQQDKSGLPNDRFSAERPEGSISTLTIQRTEQRDSAMYRCASSKQYGGQTYNEQFFGPGTRLTVL.

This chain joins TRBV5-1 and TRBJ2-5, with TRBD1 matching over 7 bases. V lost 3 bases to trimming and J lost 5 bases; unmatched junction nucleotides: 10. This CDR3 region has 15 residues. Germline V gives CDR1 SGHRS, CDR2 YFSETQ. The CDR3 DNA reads TGCGCCAGCAGCTCCGGACAGGCCTTTGGGGAGACCCAGTACTTC. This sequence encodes CASSSGQAFGETQYF.

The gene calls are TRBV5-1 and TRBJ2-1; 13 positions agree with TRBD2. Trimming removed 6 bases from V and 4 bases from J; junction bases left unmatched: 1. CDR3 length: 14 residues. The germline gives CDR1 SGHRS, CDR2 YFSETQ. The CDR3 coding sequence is TGCGCCAGCAAACTAGCGGGAGGGTACAATGAGCAGTTCTTC. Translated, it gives CASKLAGGYNEQFF.

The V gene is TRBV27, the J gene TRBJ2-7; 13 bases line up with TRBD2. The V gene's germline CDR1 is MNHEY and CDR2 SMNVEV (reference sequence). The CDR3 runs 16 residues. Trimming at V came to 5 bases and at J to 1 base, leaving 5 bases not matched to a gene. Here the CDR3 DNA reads TGTGCCAGCAGTCGGACGGGACTAGCGGGATCCTACGAGCAGTACTTC. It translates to CASSRTGLAGSYEQYF.

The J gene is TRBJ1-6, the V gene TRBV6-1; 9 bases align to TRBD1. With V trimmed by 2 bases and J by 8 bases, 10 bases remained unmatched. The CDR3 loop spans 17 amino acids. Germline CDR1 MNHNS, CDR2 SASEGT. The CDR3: CASSETYRGQRYSPLHF. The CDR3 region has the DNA TGTGCCAGCAGTGAAACGTACAGGGGGCAAAGGTATTCACCCCTCCACTTT.

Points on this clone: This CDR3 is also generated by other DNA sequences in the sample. The CDR3 sequence: CASSPATDTQYF. Here the CDR3 DNA reads TGTGCCAGCTCACCGGCCACAGATACGCAGTATTTT. This chain connects TRBV18 to TRBJ2-3; no firm D call. Looked up from germline, CDR1 is KGHSH and CDR2 is LQKENI. The CDR3 is 12 amino acids. V was pared by 3 bases and J by 2 bases, with 3 bases between. Supplemented by reference TRBV18 and TRBJ2-3, the full variable domain reads NAGVMQNPRHLVRRRGQEARLRCSPMKGHSHVYWYRQLPEEGLKFMVYLQKENIIDESGMPKERFSAEFPKEGPSILRIQQVVRGDSAAYFCASSPATDTQYFGPGTRLTVL.

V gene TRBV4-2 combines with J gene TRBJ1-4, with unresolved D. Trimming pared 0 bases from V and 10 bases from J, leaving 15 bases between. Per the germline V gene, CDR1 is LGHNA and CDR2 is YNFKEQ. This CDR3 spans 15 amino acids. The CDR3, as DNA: TGTGCCAGCAGCCAAGAAAAGGGCGCTATGGGAAAACTGTTTTTT. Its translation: CASSQEKGAMGKLFF.

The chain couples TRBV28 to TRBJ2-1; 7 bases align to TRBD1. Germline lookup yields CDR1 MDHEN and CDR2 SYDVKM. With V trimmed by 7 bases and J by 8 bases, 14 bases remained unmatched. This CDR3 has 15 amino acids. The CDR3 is CASIRSARGWDEQFF. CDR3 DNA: TGTGCCAGCATCCGCTCGGCCAGGGGGTGGGATGAGCAGTTCTTC.

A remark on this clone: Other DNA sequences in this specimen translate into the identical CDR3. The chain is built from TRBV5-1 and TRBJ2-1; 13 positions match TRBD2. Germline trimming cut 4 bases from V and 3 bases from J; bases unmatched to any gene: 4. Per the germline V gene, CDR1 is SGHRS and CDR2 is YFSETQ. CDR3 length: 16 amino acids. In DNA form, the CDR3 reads TGCGCCAGCAGCCTGGGACTAGCGGGACGCTACAATGAGCAGTTCTTC. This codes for CASSLGLAGRYNEQFF.

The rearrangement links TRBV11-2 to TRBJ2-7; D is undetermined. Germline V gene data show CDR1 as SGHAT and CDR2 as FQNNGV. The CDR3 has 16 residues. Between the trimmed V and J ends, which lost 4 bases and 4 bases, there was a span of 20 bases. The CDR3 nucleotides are TGTGCCAGCAGCTCCCTAGGTAGCCAGTTCTCTTACGAGCAGTACTTC. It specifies CASSSLGSQFSYEQYF. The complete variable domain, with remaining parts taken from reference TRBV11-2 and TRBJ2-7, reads EAGVAQSPRYKIIEKRQSVAFWCNPISGHATLYWYQQILGQGPKLLIQFQNNGVVDDSQLPKDRFSAERLKGVDSTLKIQPAKLEDSAVYLCASSSLGSQFSYEQYFGPGTRLTVT.

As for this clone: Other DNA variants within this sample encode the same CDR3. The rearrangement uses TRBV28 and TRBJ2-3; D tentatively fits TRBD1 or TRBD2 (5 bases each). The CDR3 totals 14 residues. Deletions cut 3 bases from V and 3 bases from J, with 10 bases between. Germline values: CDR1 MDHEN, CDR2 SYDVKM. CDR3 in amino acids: CASSLGRSTDTQYF. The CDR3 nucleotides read TGTGCCAGCAGTTTGGGACGGTCGACAGATACGCAGTATTTT.

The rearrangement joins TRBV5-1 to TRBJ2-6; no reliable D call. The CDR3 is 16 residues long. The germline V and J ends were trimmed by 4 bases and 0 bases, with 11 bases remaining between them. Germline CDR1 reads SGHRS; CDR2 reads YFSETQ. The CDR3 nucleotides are TGCGCCAGCAGCCGAGAAATGGTCTCTGGGGCCAACGTCCTGACTTTC. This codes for CASSREMVSGANVLTF.

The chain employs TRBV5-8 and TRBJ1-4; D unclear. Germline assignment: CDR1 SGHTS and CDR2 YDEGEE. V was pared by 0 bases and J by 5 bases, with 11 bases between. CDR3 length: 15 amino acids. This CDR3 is CASSLGSGVNEKLFF. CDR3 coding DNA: TGTGCCAGCAGCTTGGGCAGTGGGGTAAATGAAAAACTGTTTTTT.